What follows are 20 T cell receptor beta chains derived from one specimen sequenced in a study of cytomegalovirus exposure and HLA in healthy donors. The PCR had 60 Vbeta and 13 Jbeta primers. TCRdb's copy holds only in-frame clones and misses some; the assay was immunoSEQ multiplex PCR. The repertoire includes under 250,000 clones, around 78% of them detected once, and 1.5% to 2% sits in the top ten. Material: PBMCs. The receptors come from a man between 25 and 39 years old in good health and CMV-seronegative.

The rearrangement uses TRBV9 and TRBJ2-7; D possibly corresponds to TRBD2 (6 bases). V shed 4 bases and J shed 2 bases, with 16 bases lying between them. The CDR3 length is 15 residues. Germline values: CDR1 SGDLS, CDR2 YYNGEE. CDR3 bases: TGTGCCAGCAGCCCCACCGGGACTCTGGCCTACGAGCAGTACTTC. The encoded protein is CASSPTGTLAYEQYF.

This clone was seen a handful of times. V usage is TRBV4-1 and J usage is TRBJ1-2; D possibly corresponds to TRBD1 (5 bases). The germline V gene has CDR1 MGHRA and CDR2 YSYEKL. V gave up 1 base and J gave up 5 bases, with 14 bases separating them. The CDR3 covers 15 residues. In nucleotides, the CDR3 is TGCGCCAGCAGCCAAGTAGACAGAGACGATTATGGCTACACCTTC. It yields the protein CASSQVDRDDYGYTF.

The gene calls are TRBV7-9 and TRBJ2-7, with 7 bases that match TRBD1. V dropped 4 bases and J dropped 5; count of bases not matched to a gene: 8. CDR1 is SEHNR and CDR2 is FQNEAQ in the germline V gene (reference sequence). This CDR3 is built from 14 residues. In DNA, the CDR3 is TGTGCCAGCAGCTATCGACAGGGCGCCGACGAGCAGTACTTC. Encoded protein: CASSYRQGADEQYF.

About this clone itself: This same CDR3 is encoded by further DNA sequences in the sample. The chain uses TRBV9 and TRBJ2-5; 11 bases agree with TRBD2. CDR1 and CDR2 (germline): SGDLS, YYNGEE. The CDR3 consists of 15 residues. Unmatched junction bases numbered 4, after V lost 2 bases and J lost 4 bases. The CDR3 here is CASSVSGRASETQYF. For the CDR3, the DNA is TGTGCCAGCAGCGTTAGCGGGAGGGCCTCAGAGACCCAGTACTTC. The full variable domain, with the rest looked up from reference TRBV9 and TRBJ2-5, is DSGVTQTPKHLITATGQRVTLRCSPRSGDLSVYWYQQSLDQGLQFLIQYYNGEERAKGNILERFSAQQFPDLHSELNLSSLELGDSALYFCASSVSGRASETQYFGPGTRLLVL.

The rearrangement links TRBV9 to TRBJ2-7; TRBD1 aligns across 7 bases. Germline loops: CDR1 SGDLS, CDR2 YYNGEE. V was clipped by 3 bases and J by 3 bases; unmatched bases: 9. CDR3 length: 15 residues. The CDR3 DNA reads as TGTGCCAGCAGCGCCCAGACAGGGCTCGGCTACGAGCAGTACTTC. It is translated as CASSAQTGLGYEQYF.

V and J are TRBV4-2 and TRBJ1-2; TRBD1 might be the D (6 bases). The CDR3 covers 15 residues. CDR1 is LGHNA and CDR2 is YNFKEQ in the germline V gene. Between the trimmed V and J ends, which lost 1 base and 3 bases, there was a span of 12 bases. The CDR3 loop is CASSQGPTGHYGYTF. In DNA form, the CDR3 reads TGTGCCAGCAGCCAAGGGCCCACAGGGCACTATGGCTACACCTTC.

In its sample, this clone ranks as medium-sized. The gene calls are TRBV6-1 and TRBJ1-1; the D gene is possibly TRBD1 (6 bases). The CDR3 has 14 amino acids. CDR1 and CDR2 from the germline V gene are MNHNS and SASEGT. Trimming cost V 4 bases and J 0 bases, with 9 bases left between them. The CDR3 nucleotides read TGTGCCAGCAGTGCAGGGGTGATGAACACTGAAGCTTTCTTT. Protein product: CASSAGVMNTEAFF.

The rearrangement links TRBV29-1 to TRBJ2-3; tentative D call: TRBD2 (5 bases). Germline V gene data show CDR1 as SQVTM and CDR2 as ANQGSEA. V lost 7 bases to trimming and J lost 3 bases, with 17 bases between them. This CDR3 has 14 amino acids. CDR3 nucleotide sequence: TGCAGCGCACTGGAGGAACGGTGGACAGATACGCAGTATTTT. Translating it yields CSALEERWTDTQYF.

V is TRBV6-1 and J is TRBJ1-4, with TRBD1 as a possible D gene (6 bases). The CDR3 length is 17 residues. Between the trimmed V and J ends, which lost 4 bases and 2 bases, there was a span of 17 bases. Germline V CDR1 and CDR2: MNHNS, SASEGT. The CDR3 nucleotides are TGTGCCAGCAGTGGGTCAGGGGCGCGACGCACTAATGAAAAACTGTTTTTT. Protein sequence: CASSGSGARRTNEKLFF.

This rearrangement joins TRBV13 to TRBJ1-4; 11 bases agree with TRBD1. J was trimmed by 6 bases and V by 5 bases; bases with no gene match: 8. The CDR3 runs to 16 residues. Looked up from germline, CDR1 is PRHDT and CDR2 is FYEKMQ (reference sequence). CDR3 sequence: CASSATRTGGDEKLFF. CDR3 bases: TGTGCCAGCAGCGCCACCCGGACAGGGGGCGATGAAAAACTGTTTTTT.

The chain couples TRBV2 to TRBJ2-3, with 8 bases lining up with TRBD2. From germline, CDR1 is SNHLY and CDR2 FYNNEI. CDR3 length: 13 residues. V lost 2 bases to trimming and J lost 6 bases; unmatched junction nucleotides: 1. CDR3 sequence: CASSESGGDTQYF. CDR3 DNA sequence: TGTGCCAGCAGTGAATCGGGAGGGGATACGCAGTATTTT.

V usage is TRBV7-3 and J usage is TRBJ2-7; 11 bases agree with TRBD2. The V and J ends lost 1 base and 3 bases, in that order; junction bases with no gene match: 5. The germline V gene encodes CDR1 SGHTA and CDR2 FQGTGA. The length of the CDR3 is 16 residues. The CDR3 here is CASSLNPSGRLYEQYF. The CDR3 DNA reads TGTGCCAGCAGCTTAAATCCTAGCGGGAGGCTCTACGAGCAGTACTTC.

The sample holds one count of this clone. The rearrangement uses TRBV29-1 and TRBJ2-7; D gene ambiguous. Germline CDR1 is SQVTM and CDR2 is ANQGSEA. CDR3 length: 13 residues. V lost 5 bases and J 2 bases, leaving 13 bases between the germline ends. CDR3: CSVRSSGPYEQYF. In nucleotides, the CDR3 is TGCAGCGTTCGTAGTTCAGGTCCCTACGAGCAGTACTTC.

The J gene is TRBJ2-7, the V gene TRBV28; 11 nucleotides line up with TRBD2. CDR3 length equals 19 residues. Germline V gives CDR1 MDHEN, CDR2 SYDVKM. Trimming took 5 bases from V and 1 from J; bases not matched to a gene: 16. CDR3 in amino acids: CASSPLPGLAVGKSYEQYF. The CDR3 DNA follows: TGTGCCAGCAGTCCACTGCCGGGACTAGCGGTAGGAAAGTCCTACGAGCAGTACTTC. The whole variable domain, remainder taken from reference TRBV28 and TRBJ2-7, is DVKVTQSSRYLVKRTGEKVFLECVQDMDHENMFWYRQDPGLGLRLIYFSYDVKMKEKGDIPEGYSVSREKKERFSLILESASTNQTSMYLCASSPLPGLAVGKSYEQYFGPGTRLTVT.

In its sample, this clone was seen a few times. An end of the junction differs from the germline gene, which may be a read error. The CDR3 reads CASSLSISEPQHF. CDR3 sequence (DNA): TGTGCCAGCAGTCTATCGATCAGTGAGCCCCAGCATTTT. This chain connects TRBV27 to TRBJ1-5; D remains unclear. From germline, CDR1 is MNHEY and CDR2 SMNVEV (reference sequence). The CDR3 loop spans 13 amino acids.

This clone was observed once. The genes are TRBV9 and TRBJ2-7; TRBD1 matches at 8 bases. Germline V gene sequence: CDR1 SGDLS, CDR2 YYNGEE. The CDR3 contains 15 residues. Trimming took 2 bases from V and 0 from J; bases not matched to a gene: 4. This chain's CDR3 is CASSVRQGSSYEQYF. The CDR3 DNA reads TGTGCCAGCAGCGTCCGACAGGGGAGCTCCTACGAGCAGTACTTC. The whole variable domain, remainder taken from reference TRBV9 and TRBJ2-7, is DSGVTQTPKHLITATGQRVTLRCSPRSGDLSVYWYQQSLDQGLQFLIQYYNGEERAKGNILERFSAQQFPDLHSELNLSSLELGDSALYFCASSVRQGSSYEQYFGPGTRLTVT.

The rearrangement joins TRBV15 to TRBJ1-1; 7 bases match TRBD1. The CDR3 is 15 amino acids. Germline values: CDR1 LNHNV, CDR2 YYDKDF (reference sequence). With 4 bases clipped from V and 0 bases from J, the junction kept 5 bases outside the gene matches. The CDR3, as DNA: TGTGCCACCAGCACCGACAGGGCGATGAACACTGAAGCTTTCTTT. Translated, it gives CATSTDRAMNTEAFF.

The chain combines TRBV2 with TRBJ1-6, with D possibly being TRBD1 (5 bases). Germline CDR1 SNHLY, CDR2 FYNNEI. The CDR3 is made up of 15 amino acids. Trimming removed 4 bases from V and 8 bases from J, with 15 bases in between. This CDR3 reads CASSVNRRLDSPLHF. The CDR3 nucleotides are TGTGCCAGCAGTGTGAACAGGCGCCTTGATTCACCCCTCCACTTT.

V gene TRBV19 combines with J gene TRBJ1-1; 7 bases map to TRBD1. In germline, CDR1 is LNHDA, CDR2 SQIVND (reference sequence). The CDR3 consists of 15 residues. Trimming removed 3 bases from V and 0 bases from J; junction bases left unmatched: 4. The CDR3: CASSISTGLNTEAFF. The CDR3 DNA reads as TGTGCCAGTAGTATTTCGACAGGGCTGAACACTGAAGCTTTCTTT.

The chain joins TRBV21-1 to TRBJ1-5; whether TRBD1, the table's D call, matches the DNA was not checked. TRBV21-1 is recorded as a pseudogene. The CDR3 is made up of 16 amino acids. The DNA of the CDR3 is TGTGCCAGCAGCAGACCGACAGGGGTTCGCAATCAGCCCCAGCATTTT. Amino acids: CASSRPTGVRNQPQHF.